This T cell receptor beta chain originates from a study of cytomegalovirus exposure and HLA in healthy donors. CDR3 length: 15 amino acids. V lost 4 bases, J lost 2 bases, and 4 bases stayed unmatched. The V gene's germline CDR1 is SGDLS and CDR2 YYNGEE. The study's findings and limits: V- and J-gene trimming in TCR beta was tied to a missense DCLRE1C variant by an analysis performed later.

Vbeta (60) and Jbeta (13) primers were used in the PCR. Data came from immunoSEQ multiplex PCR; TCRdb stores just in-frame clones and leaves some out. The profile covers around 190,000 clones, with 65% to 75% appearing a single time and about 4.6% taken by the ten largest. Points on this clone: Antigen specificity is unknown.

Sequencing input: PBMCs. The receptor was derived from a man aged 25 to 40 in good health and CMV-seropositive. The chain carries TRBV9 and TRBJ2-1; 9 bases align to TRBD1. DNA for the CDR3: TGTGCCAGCAGCTTGGGGGACAGGGCCTACAATGAGCAGTTCTTC. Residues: CASSLGDRAYNEQFF.